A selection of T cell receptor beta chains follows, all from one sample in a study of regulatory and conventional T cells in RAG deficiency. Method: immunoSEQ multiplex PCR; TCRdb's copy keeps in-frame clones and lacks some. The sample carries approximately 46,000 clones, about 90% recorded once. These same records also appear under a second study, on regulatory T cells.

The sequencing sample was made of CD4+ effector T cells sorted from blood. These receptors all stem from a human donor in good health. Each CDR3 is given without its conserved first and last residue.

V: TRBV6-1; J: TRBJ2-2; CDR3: AGCRDTGELF
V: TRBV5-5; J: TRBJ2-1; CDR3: ASSFFQGGDEQF
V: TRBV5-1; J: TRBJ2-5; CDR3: ASSPGTGTQETQY
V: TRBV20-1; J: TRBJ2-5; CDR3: SAHPRETQY
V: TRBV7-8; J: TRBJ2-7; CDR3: ASSPPGKTYEQY
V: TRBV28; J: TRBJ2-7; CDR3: ASITGRVGEQY
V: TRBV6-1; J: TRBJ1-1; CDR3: ASSEDGTGTGSVFTEAF
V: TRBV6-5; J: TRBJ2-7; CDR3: ASSWGDRYEQY
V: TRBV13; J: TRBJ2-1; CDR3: ASTEYRTSGSSSYNEQF
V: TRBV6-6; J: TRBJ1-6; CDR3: ASRRQNSPLH
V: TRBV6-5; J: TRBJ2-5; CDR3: ASSLGETQY
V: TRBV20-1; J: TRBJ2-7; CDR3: SASGPYEQY
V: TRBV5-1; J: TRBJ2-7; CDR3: ASSNPDVDQY
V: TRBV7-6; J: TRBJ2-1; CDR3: ASSTGQLYNEQF
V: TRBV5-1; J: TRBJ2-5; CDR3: ASSPRGETQY
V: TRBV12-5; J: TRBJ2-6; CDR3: ASGLVPLGRDPRSSGANVLT
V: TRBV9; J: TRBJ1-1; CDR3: ASSVGGEAF
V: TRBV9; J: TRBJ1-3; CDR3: ASSVGPHSGNTIY
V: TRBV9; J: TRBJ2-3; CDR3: ASSVVVGDTQY
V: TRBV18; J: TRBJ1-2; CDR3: ASSPRDRGNYGYT
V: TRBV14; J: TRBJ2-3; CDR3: ASSRRLRSGERAPDTQY
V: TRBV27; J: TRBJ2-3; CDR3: ASSFWEQYTDTQY
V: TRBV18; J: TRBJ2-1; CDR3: ASSPYGQGINEQF
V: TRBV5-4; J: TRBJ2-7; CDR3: ASSLKGGVANEQY
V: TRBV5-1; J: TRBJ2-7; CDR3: ASSLAVGITGEQY
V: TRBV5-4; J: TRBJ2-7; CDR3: ASSMTSGWNYEQY
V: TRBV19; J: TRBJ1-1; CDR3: ASSMGPAMNTEAF
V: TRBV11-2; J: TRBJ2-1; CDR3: ASSPIADPHNEQF
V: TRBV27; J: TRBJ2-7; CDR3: ASSLTSGGLYEQY
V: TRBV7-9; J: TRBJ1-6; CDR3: ASSARQGNNSPLH
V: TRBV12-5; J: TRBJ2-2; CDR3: ASGSKGQGGTGELF
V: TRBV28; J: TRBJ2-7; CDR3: ASSPEQGRVQY
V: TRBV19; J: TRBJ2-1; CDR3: ASSIGARNNEQF
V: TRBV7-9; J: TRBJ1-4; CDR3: ASSPVSGSKLF
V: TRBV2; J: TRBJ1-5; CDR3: ASSAGTGTNQPQH